One T cell receptor (beta chain) is described in this entry. These data are taken from a study of blood T cell repertoires in COVID-19. Study details: Italy, Spain and the United States were the sources of the convalescent and acute COVID-19 samples.

The age range of participants was about 18 to 95 years, with residence in some 25 US areas. Donors were grouped by their self-reported clinical history. CDR3 length: 12 residues. Trimming removed 6 bases from V and 8 bases from J; junction bases left unmatched: 3. Germline CDR1 reads ENHRY; CDR2 reads SYGVKD. Data came from immunoSEQ multiplex PCR; TCRdb stores just in-frame clones and leaves some out. The table includes 250,000 or so clones, approximately 89% detected once. The gene calls are TRBV10-3 and TRBJ2-1; 8 bases match TRBD2. This sequence was found in a woman in her 40s with acute COVID-19. Sequencing was done on a sample of PBMCs or T cells enriched from blood (not recorded which). The CDR3 region is CAIRRGADEQFF. The DNA of the CDR3 is TGTGCCATCAGGCGGGGGGCCGATGAGCAGTTCTTC.